This T cell receptor beta chain is drawn from a study of T cell responses to AZD1222 COVID-19 vaccine. The study's findings and limits: Regions 160-218 and 743-854 held dominance among vaccine-associated CD4 TCRs, which spanned spike. Baseline seropositivity occurred in only a handful of AZD1222 recipients. Donors in the cohort were predominantly white British and more often female, and clonal diversity was possibly underestimated.

The germline V gene has CDR1 SGDLS and CDR2 YYNGEE. The CDR3 extends over 13 amino acids. V was trimmed by 0 bases and J by 3 bases, leaving 6 bases between them. About this clone: Its antigen is currently unknown.

Measured with immunoSEQ multiplex PCR; TCRdb has only the in-frame clones, and not every one. The sample has about 86,000 clones, about nine tenths seen once. The sequence came from an adult in good health. The chain has TRBV9 and TRBJ1-1; D is perhaps TRBD1 (5 bases). The material was peripheral blood, obtained on day 0 of AZD1222 vaccination. CDR3 nucleotides: TGTGCCAGCAGCGTAGGGGGCGACACTGAAGCTTTCTTT. Encoded protein: CASSVGGDTEAFF.